The entry below describes one T cell receptor (beta chain). This record belongs to a study of blood T cell repertoires in COVID-19. Study-wide background: Spain, Italy and the United States supplied samples that represented acute and convalescent COVID-19. PBMCs, B-cell-depleted T cells, or T cells provided the cDNA or gDNA that made up the material.

Study processing details: Quantification of nucleated cells was approximated via reference gene primer amplification. The protocol was immunoSEQ multiplex PCR, while the TCRdb copy is restricted to in-frame clones and leaves out a portion. That table supplies the V and J calls and clone size; D and trimming were determined from the DNA. The data contain around 230,000 clones, around nine tenths of them singletons. V was pared by 2 bases and J by 4 bases, with 9 bases of the junction left unmatched. Germline CDR1 is MNHEY and CDR2 is SMNVEV (reference sequence). This CDR3 is built from 16 residues. Material: peripheral blood. The clonotype comes from a man aged 35-49 years with acute or convalescent COVID-19. The rearrangement joins TRBV27 to TRBJ2-3, with 7 bases matching TRBD2. The CDR3 region is CASSLNGGSLSDTQYF. Here the CDR3 DNA reads TGTGCCAGCAGTTTAAATGGCGGGAGTCTTTCAGATACGCAGTATTTT.